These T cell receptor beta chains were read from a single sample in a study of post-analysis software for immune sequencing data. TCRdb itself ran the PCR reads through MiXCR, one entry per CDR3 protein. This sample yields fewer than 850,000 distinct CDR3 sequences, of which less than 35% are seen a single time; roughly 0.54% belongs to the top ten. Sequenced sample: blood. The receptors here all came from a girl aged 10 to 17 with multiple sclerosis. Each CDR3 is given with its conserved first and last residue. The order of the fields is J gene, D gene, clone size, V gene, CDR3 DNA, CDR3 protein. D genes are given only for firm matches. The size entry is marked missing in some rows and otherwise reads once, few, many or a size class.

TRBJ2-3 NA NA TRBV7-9 TGTGCCAGCAGCTTAGTAGTTTGTCATACGCAGTATTTT CASSLVVCHTQYF
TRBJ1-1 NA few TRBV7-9 TGTGCCAGCAGCCCGCCTGTGGGGGACTCTGAAGCTTTCTTT CASSPPVGDSEAFF
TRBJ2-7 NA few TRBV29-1 TGCAGCGCCCGAACAGGGACACTCTACGAGCAGTACTTC CSARTGTLYEQYF
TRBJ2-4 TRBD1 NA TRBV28 TGTGTCAGCAGTTTAGAGGGGGCGAATGCCAAAAACATTCAGTACTTC CVSSLEGANAKNIQYF
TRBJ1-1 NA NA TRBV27 TGTGCCAGCAGAGCTCCCGGGGGGCCTGAAGCTTTCTTT CASRAPGGPEAFF
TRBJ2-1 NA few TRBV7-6 TGTGCCAGTAGCAACGACAGACTCAATGAGCAGTTCTTC CASSNDRLNEQFF
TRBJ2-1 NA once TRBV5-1 TGCGCCAGCAGCTTGCAGGGGACCACCTACAATGAGCAGTTCTTC CASSLQGTTYNEQFF
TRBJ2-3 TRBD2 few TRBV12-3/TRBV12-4 TGTGCCAGCAGCAATAGCGGGGGGCTCCCCACAGATACGCAGTATTTT CASSNSGGLPTDTQYF
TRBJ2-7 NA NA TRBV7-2 TGTGCCAGCAGCTTGAAACAGGCCTACGAGCAGTACTTC CASSLKQAYEQYF
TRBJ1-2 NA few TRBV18 TGTGCCAGCTCACCGACAGTATACGGCTACACCTTC CASSPTVYGYTF
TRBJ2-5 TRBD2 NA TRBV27 TGTGCCAGCGCTCGGGGGCGGGGGGTAACACAAGAGACCCAGTACTTC CASARGRGVTQETQYF
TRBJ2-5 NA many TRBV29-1 TGCAGCGTTATCAGGGGACAAGAGACCCAGTACTTC CSVIRGQETQYF
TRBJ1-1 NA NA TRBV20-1 TGCAGTGCTAGAGTATCGGGAACTGAAGCTTTCTTT CSARVSGTEAFF
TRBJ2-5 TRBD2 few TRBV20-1 TGCAGTGCTCCGTGGTTAGCGGGGAATCAAGAGACCCAGTACTTC CSAPWLAGNQETQYF
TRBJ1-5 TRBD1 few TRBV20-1 TGCAGTGCCGATACCGGGACAGATAGCAATCAGCCCCAGCATTTT CSADTGTDSNQPQHF
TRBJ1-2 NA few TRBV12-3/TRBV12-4 TGTGCCAGCACCCGTGGGGAAGGGCATTACACCTTC CASTRGEGHYTF
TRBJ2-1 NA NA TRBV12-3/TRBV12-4 TGTGCCAGCAGTTTAGAAGACAGATACAATGAGCAGTTCTTC CASSLEDRYNEQFF
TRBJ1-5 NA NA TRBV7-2 TGTGCCAGCAGTTCTAGGGGGGTGGGACAGCCCCAGCATTTT CASSSRGVGQPQHF
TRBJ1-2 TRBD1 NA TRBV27 TGTGCCAGCTATGACAGGGTTAGCTACACCTTC CASYDRVSYTF
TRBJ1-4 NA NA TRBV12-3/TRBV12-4 TGTGCCAGCATGTCTCAACTTAATGAAAAACTGTTTTTT CASMSQLNEKLFF
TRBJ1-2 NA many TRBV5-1 TGCGCCAGCAGCGAGGGCGACTATGGCTACACCTTC CASSEGDYGYTF
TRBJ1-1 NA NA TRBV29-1 TGCAGCGTTGATCTGGGGCTAGCGAACACTGAAGCTTTCTTT CSVDLGLANTEAFF
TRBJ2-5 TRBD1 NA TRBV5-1 TGCGCCAGCAGTTATCGACAGGGGATGTACCAAGAGACCCAGTACTTC CASSYRQGMYQETQYF
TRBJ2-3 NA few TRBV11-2 TGTGCCAGCAGCCTGGGACCGATCACAGATACGCAGTATTTT CASSLGPITDTQYF
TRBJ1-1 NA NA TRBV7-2 TGTGCCAGCAGCTCCGCCCCGGACAGACTCAACACTGAAGCTTTCTTT CASSSAPDRLNTEAFF
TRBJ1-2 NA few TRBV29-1 TGCAGCGTTGTGTCAGGGGATGGCTACACCTTC CSVVSGDGYTF
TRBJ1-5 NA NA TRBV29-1 TGCAGCGTCGTGTGGGGGCCCAATCAGCCCCAGCATTTT CSVVWGPNQPQHF
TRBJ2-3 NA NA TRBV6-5 TGTGCCAGCAGTTACTCGGGGCTAGCAGCGGATACGCAGTATTTT CASSYSGLAADTQYF
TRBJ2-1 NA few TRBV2 TGTGCCAGCAACACTAGACCCCTTGGCTCCTACAATGAGCAGTTCTTC CASNTRPLGSYNEQFF
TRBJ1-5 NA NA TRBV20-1 TGCAGTGCTAGGGACGGGGCCCGCAATCAGCCCCAGCATTTT CSARDGARNQPQHF
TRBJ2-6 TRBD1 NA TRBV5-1 TGCGCCAGCAGCCCGGACAGGGCACGAACCTCTGGGGCCAACGTCCTGACTTTC CASSPDRARTSGANVLTF
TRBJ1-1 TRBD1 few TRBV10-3 TGTGCCATCAGAGACAGGGTGGGAGCTTTCTTT CAIRDRVGAFF
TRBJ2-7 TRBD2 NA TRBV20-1 TGCAGTGCTGCCACTAGCGGGGGCACCTACGAGCAGTACTTC CSAATSGGTYEQYF
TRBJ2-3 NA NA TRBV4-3 TGCGCCAGCAGCCAAGAGTTGGGGTCCCTTGGCACAGATACGCAGTATTTT CASSQELGSLGTDTQYF
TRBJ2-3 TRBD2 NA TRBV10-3 TGTGCCATCTCCCTAGTGGGAGCTAGCGGGGCAGATACGCAGTATTTT CAISLVGASGADTQYF
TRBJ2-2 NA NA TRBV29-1 TGCAGCGTTACGAGGGGGGCGCACGGGGAGCTGTTTTTT CSVTRGAHGELFF
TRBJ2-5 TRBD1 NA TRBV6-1 TGTGCCAGCAGCCGCGACAGGGCACAGACCCAGTACTTC CASSRDRAQTQYF
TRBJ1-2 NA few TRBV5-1 TGCGCCAGCCACCAGGCTGCGGATGGCTACACCTTC CASHQAADGYTF
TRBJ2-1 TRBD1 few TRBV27 TGTGCCAGTTCCCCGGGGACAGGGGGCATCAATGAGCAGTTCTTC CASSPGTGGINEQFF
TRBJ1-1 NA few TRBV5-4 TGTGCCAGCAGCTTGGTGGGAGGGCTTGAAGCTTTCTTT CASSLVGGLEAFF
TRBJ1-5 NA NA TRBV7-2 TGTGCCAGCGCCTGGACGGGACCGGATAGCAATCAGCCCCAGCATTTT CASAWTGPDSNQPQHF
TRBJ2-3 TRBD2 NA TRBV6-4 TGTGCCAGCAGTGCCCCGGGCACCCTGGGACTAGCGGGGGGCACAGATACGCAGTATTTT CASSAPGTLGLAGGTDTQYF
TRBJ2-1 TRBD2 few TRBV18 TGTGCCAGCTCAGTGACTAGCGGGACGTACAATGAGCAGTTCTTC CASSVTSGTYNEQFF
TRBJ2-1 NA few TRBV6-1 TGTGCCAGCACACCTCGGGACTCCCTCGAAGAGCAGTTCTTC CASTPRDSLEEQFF
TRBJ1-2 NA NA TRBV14 TGTGCCAGCAGCCAAGTTTCCGGAGCTAACTATGGCTACACCTTC CASSQVSGANYGYTF
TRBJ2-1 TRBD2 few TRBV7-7 TGTGCCAGCAGCTTAAGAACTAGCGGGAGACGGAATGAGCAGTTCTTC CASSLRTSGRRNEQFF
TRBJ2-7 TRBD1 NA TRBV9 TGTGCCAGCAGCGCTGCAGGGGGTTCCTACGAGCAGTACTTC CASSAAGGSYEQYF
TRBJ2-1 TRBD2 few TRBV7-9 TGTGCCAGCAGCTCCAGTGGGACTAGGGCGCAGTTCTTC CASSSSGTRAQFF
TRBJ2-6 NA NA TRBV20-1 TGCAGTGCCCTCCACAGGGAAGGTTGGTACGGGGCCAACGTCCTGACTTTC CSALHREGWYGANVLTF
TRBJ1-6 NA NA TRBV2 TGTGCCAGCAGCGGGGAGGAGAATTCACCCCTCCACTTT CASSGEENSPLHF
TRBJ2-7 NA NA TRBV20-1 TGCAGTGCTAGAGCTGCAGGGAGACAATACGAGCAGTACTTC CSARAAGRQYEQYF
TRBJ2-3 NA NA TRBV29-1 TGCAGCGCCTTACGGGGCTACCCCACAGATACGCAGTATTTT CSALRGYPTDTQYF
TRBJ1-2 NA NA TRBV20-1 TGCAGAACCAAAGGGCCGGGCCGTTTAGGTGGCTACACCTTC CRTKGPGRLGGYTF
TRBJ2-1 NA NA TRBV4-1 TGCGCCAGCAGCCAAGCTACCTTCTACAATGAGCAGTTCTTC CASSQATFYNEQFF
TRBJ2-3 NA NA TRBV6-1 TGTGCCAGCAGTACCGCGGGGGCCCCGCCGGCAGATACGCAGTATTTT CASSTAGAPPADTQYF